In its sample, the clone carrying this T cell receptor beta chain was seen many times. What it recognizes is unknown. Study-level findings and limits: Greatest tumor Treg TCR overlap was with tumor naive CD4+ cells. Tumor memory CD4+ T cell TCR gene usage was found to cluster with blood and lymph node memory CD4+ cells and with lymph node naive CD4+ cells.

V lost 10 bases, J lost 0 bases, and 9 bases lay in between. This CDR3 is 12 amino acids long. Per germline, CDR1 MNHNS and CDR2 SASEGT. Full-length variable regions came from constant-region reverse primers plus semi-nested Nested Universal Primer A PCR. TCRdb passed the 5' RACE reads through MiXCR, listing each CDR3 protein once. The sample consists of over 45,000 distinct CDR3 sequences, roughly 25% of them appearing once. The sorted Tregs were CD4+CD25+CD127-/low cells. The chain recombines TRBV6-1 with TRBJ1-2; no clear D gene. This TCR came from a female donor with breast cancer. Sequencing was done on a sample of tumor-infiltrating Tregs sorted from the breast tumor. The chain's CDR3 is CATRTANYGYTF. The CDR3 nucleotides are TGTGCCACCCGGACGGCTAACTATGGCTACACCTTC.